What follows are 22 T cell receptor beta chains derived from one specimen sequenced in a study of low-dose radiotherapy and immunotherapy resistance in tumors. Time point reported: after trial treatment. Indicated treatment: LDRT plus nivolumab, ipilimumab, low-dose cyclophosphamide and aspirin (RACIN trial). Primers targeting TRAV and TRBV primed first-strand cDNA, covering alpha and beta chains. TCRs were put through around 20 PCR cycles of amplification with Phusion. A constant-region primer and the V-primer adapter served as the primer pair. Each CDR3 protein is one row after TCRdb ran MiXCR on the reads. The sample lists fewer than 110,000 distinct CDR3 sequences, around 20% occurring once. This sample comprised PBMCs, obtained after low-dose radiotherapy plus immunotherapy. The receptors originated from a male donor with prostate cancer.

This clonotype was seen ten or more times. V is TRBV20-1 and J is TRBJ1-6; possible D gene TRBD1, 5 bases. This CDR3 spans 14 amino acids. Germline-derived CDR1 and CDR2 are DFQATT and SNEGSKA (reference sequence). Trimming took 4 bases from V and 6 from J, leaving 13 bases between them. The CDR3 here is CSATPGGSNSPLHF. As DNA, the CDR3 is TGCAGTGCTACGCCGGGGGGGAGTAATTCACCCCTCCACTTT.

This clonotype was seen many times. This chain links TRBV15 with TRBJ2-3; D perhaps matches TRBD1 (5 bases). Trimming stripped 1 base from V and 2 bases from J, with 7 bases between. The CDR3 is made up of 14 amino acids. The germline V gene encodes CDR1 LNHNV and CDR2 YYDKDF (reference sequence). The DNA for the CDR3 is TGTGCCACCAGCAGAGGTGGGGCCACAGATACGCAGTATTTT. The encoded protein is CATSRGGATDTQYF.

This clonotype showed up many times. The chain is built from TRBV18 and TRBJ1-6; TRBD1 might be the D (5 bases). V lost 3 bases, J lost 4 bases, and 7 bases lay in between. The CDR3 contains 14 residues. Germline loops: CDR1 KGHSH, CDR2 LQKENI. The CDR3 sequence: CASSPGRYNSPLHF. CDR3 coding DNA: TGTGCCAGCTCACCGGGACGGTATAATTCACCCCTCCACTTT.

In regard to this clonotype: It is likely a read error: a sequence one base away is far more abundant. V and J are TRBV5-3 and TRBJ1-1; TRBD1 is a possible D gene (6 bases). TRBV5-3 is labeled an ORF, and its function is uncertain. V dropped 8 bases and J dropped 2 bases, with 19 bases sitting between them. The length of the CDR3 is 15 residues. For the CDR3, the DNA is TGTGCCAGCACCCGAAGGGGGGGTATAAACACTGAAGCTTTCTTT. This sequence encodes CASTRRGGINTEAFF.

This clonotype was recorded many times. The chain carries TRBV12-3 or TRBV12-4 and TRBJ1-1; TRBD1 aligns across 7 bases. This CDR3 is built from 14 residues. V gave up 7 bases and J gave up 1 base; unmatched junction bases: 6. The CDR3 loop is CASTRGTQNTEAFF. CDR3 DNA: TGTGCCAGCACCAGGGGGACACAGAACACTGAAGCTTTCTTT.

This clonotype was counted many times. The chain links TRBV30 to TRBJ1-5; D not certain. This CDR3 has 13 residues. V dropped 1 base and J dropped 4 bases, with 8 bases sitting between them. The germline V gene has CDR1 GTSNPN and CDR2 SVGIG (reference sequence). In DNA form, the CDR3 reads TGTGCCTGGAGTGGGTCGACAAATCAGCCCCAGCATTTT. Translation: CAWSGSTNQPQHF.

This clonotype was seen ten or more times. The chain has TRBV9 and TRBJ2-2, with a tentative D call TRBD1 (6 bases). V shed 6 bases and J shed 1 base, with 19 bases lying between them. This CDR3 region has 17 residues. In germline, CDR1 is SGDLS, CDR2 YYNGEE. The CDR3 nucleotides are TGTGCCAGCACCACTCCCCCGGGCAGGGGGAACACCGGGGAGCTGTTTTTT. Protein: CASTTPPGRGNTGELFF.

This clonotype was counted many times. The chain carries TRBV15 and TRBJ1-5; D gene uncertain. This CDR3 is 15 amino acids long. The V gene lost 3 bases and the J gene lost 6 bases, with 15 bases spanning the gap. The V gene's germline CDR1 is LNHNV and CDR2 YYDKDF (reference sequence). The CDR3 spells CATSSSSVMGQPQHF. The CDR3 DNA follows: TGTGCCACCAGCAGCTCGTCGGTAATGGGTCAGCCCCAGCATTTT.

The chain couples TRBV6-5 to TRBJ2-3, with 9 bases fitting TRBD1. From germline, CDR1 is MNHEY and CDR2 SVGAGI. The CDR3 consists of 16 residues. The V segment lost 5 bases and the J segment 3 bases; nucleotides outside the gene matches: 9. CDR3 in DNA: TGTGCCAGCAGTGCCCACAGGGGGCGGAGGACAGATACGCAGTATTTT. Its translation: CASSAHRGRRTDTQYF.

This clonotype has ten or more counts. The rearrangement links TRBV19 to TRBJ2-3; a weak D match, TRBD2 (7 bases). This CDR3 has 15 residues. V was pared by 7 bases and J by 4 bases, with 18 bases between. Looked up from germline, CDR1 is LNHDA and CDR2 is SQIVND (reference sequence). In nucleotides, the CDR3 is TGTGCCAGTAAGGAAGGCGGGGGCACCGCAGATACGCAGTATTTT. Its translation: CASKEGGGTADTQYF.

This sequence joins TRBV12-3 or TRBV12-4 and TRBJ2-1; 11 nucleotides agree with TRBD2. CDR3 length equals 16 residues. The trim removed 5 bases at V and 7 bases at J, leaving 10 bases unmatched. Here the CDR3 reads CASSLRVSGGVNEQFF. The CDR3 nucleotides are TGTGCCAGCAGTCTCCGTGTTAGCGGGGGGGTTAATGAGCAGTTCTTC.

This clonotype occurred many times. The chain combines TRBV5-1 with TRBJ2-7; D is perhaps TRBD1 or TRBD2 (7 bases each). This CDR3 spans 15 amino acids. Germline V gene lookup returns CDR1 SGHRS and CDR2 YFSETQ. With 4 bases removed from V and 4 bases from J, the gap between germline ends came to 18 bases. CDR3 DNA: TGCGCCAGCAGCGAGACTCCAGGGGGGGGTTACGAGCAGTACTTC. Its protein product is CASSETPGGGYEQYF.

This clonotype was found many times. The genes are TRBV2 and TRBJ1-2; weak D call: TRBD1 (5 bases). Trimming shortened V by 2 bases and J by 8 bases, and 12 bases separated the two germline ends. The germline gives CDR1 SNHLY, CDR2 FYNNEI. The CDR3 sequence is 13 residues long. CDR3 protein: CASSEQAGGGYTF. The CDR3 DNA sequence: TGTGCCAGCAGTGAACAGGCGGGGGGGGGCTACACCTTC.

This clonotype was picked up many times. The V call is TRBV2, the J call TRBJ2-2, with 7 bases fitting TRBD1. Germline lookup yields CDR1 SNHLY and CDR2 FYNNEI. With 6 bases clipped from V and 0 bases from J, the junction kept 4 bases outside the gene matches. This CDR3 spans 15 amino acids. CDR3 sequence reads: CASRTGSTNTGELFF. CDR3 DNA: TGTGCCAGCAGGACAGGGTCTACGAACACCGGGGAGCTGTTTTTT.

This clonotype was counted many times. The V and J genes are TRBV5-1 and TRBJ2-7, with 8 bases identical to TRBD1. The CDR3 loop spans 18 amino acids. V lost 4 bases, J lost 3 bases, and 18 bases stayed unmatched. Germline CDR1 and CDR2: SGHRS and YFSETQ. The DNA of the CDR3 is TGCGCCAGCAGCCCAATGGTTAGTGGACAGGGAGTTGTCTACGAGCAGTACTTC. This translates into CASSPMVSGQGVVYEQYF.

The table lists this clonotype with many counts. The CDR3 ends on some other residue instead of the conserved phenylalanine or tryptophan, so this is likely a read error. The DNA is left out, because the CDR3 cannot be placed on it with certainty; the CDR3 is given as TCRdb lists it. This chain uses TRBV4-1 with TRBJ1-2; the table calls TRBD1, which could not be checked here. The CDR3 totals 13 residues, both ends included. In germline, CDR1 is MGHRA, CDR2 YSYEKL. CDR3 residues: CASSQPPRRGQGV.

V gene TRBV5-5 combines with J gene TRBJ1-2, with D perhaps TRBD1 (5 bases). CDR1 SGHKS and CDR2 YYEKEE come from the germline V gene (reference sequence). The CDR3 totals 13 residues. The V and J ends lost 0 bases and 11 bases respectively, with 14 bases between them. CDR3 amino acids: CASSLGGSGVYTF. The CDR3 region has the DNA TGTGCCAGCAGCTTGGGGGGGTCGGGGGTTTACACCTTC.

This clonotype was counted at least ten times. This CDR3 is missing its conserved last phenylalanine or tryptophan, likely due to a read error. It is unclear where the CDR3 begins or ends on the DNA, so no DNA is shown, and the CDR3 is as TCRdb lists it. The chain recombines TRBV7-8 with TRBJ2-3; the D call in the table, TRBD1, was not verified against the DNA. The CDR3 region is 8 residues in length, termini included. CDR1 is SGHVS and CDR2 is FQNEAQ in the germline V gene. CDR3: CASSFQGA.

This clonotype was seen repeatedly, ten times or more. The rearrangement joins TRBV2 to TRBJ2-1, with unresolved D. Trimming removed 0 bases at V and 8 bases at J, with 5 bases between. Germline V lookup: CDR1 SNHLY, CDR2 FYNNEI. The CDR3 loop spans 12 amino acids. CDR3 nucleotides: TGTGCCAGCAGTGAAGCGCTATATGAGCAGTTCTTC. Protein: CASSEALYEQFF.

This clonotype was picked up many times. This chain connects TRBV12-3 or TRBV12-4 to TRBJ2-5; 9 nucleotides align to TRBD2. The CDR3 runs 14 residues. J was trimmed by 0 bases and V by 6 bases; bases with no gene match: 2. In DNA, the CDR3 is TGTGCCAGCAGAGTAGCGGGGGACCAAGAGACCCAGTACTTC. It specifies CASRVAGDQETQYF.

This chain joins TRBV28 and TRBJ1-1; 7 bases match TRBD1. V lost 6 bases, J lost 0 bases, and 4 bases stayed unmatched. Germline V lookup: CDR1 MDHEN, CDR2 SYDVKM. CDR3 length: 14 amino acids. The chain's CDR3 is CASRSTGMNTEAFF. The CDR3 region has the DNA TGTGCCAGCAGGTCGACAGGGATGAACACTGAAGCTTTCTTT.

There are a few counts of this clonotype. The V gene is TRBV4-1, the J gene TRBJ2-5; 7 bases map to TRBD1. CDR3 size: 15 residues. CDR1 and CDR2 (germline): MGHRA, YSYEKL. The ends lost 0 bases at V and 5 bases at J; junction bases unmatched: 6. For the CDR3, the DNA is TGCGCCAGCAGCCAAGATAAGGGGGCCGGGGAGACCCAGTACTTC. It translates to CASSQDKGAGETQYF.